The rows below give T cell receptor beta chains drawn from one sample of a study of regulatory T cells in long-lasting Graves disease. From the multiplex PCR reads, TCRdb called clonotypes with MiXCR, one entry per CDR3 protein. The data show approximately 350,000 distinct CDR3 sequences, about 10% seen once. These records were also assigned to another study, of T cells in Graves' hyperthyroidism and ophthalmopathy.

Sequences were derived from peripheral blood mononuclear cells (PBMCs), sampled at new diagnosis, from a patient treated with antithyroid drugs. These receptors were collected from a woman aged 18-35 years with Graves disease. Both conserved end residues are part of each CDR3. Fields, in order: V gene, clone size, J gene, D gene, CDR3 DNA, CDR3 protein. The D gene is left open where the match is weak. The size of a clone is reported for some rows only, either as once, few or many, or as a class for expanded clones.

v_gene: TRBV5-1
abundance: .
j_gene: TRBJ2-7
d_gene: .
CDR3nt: TGCGCCAGCAGCTCGGGGCGTCCCTACGAGCAGTACTTC
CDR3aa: CASSSGRPYEQYF

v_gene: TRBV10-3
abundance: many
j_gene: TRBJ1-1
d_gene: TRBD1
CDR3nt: TGTGCCATCAGTGAGCCGAAGGAGCAGGGGGCTGAAGCTTTCTTT
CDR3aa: CAISEPKEQGAEAFF

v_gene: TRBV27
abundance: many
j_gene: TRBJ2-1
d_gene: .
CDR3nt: TGTGCCAGCAGTTTTGCGGCAGCAGGGAAATACAATGAGCAGTTCTTC
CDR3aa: CASSFAAAGKYNEQFF

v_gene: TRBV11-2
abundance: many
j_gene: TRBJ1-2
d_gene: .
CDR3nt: TGTGCCAGCAGCTTCACCTTTAGGGGCGGCGGAGGCTACACCTTC
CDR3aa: CASSFTFRGGGGYTF

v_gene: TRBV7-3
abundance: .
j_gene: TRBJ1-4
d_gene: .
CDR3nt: TGTGCCAGCAGCCGGACTCTTGCAACTAATGAAAAACTGTTTTTT
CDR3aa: CASSRTLATNEKLFF

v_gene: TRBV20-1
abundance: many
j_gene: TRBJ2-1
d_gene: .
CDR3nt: TGCAGTGCTAGAGCCCTCCGAGGTAAGGCCTACAATGAGCAGTTCTTC
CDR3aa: CSARALRGKAYNEQFF

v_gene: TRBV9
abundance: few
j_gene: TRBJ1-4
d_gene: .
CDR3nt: TGTGCCAGCAGCGTAGGGGGGGGTAATGAAAAACTGTTTTTT
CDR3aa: CASSVGGGNEKLFF

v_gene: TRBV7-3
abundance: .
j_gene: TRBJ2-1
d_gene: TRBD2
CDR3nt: TGTGCCAGCAGTAAACCGGGACTAGCGGGGAGTACCTCCTACAATGAGCAGTTCTTC
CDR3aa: CASSKPGLAGSTSYNEQFF

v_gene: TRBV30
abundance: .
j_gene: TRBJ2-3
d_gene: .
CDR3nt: TGTGCCTGGAGTGTCTACCTCGCAGGGAGAGATACGCAGTATTTT
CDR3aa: CAWSVYLAGRDTQYF

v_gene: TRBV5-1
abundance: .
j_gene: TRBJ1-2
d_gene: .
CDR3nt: TGCGCCAGCAGCTTAGGGCAGTATTATGGGGGCTACACCTTC
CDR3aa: CASSLGQYYGGYTF

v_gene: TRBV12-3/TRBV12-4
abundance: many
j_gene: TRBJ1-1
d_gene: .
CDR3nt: TGTGCCAGCAGTTTCGGGTCCTCAGCGGCTTTCTTT
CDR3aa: CASSFGSSAAFF

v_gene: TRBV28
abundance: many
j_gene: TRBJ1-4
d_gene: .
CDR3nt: TGTGCCAGCAGTCTCAGTCGAATGAGTGAACTGTTTTTT
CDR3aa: CASSLSRMSELFF

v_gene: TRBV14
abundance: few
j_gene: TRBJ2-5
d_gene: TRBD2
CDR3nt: TGTGCCAGCAGCCAAGACCCGCGGGGAGGGTTGGAGACCCAGTACTTC
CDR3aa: CASSQDPRGGLETQYF

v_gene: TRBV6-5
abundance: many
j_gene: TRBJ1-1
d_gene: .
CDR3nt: TGTGCCAGCAGTTACGCAGGAACCAACACTGAAGCTTTCTTT
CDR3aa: CASSYAGTNTEAFF

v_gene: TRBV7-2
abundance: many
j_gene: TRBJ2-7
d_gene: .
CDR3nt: TGTGCCAGCAGCTTTACGCCGGTTTACGAGCAGTACTTC
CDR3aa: CASSFTPVYEQYF

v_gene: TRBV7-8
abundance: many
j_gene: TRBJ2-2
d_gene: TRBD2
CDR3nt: TGTGCCAGCAGAGAACTAGCGGTTAACACCGGGGAGCTGTTTTTT
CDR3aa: CASRELAVNTGELFF